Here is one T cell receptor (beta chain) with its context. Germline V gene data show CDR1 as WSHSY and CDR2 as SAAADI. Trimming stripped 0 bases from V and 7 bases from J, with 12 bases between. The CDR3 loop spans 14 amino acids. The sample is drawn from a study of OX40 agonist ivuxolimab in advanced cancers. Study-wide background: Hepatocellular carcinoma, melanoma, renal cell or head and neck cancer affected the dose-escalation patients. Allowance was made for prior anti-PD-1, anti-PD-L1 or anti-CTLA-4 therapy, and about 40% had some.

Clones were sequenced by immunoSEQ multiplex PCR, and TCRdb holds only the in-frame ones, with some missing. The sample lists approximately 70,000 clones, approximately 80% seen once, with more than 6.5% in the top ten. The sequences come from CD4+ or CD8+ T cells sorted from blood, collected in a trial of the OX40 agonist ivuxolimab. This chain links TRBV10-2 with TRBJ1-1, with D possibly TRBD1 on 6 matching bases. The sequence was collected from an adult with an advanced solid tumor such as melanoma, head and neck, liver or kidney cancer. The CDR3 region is CASSESRGGGEAFF. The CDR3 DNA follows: TGCGCCAGCAGTGAGTCGAGGGGAGGGGGTGAAGCTTTCTTT.